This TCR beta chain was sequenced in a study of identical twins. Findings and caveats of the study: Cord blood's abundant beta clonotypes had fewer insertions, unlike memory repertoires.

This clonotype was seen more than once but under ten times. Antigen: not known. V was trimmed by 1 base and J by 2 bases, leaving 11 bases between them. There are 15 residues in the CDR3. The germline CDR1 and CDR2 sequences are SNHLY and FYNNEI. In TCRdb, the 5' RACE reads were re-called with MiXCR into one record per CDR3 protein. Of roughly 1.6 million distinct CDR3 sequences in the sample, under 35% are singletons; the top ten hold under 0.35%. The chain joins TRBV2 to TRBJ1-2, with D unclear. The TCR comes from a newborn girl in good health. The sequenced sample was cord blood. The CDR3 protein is CASSEEKGWNYGYTF. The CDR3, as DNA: TGTGCCAGCAGTGAAGAGAAGGGTTGGAACTATGGCTACACCTTC.